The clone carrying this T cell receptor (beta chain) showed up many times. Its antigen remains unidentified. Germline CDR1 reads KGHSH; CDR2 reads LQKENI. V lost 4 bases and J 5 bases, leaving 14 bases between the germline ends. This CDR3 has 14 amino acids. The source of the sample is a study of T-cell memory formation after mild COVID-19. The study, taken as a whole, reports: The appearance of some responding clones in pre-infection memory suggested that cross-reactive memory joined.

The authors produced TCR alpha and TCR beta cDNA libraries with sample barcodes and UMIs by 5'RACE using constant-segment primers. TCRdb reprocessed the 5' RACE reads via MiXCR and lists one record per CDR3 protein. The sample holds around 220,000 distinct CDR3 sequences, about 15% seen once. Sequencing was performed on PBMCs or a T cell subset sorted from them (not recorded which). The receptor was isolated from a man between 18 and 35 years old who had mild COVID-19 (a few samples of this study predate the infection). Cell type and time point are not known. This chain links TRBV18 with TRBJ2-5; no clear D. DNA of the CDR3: TGTGCCAGCTCACAATCTTGGTTAGTGGAGACCCAGTACTTC. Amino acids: CASSQSWLVETQYF. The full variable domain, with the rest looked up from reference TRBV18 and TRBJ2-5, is NAGVMQNPRHLVRRRGQEARLRCSPMKGHSHVYWYRQLPEEGLKFMVYLQKENIIDESGMPKERFSAEFPKEGPSILRIQQVVRGDSAAYFCASSQSWLVETQYFGPGTRLLVL.